Below, 18 T cell receptor beta chains from the same sample are listed, as sequenced in a study of blood T cell repertoires in COVID-19 (TCRdb year 2020). Library generation was performed with the immunoSEQ multiplex PCR assay. Drawn from immuneACCESS, this table holds only the in-frame rearrangements with V and J called that TCRdb kept. Clones are partly lost; checked studies trace under half to an unresolved V gene and leave the rest unexplained. Across this sample there are about 190,000 clones, with approximately 86% seen only once. The ten most abundant clones make up over 9.5% of the sample. The sequencing sample was made of peripheral blood. The receptor source for this set is a woman aged 80 or over with active or convalescent COVID-19.

This chain connects TRBV28 to TRBJ2-7; 9 positions agree with TRBD1. This CDR3 is 15 amino acids long. The J segment lost 3 bases and the V segment lost 7 bases, leaving 10 bases of the junction unmatched. Germline-derived CDR1 and CDR2 are MDHEN and SYDVKM. CDR3 nucleotide sequence: TGTGCCAGCACTATCACAGGGGGCGGAAACTACGAGCAGTACTTC. Its translation is CASTITGGGNYEQYF.

The V and J genes are TRBV18 and TRBJ1-5; 7 bases are shared with TRBD1. Trimming at V came to 5 bases and at J to 5 bases, leaving 6 bases not matched to a gene. Germline-derived CDR1 and CDR2 are KGHSH and LQKENI. The CDR3 totals 14 residues. The CDR3 coding sequence is TGTGCCAGCTCAAGACAGGGTGGGGATCAGCCCCAGCATTTT. This translates into CASSRQGGDQPQHF.

This clone has a handful of counts. The gene calls are TRBV19 and TRBJ1-1; D may be TRBD1 (5 bases). The CDR3 spans 12 residues. Trimming pared 11 bases from V and 2 bases from J, leaving 12 bases between. Germline CDR1 is LNHDA and CDR2 is SQIVND (reference sequence). CDR3 sequence reads: CAVRARNTEAFF. DNA of the CDR3: TGTGCCGTCAGGGCCCGAAACACTGAAGCTTTCTTT.

This sequence joins TRBV18 and TRBJ1-5, with TRBD1 matching over 9 bases. Germline loops: CDR1 KGHSH, CDR2 LQKENI. The CDR3 length is 16 residues. After removal of 6 bases from V and 2 bases from J, the junction contained 8 bases not matched to a gene. The CDR3 DNA sequence: TGTGCCAGCTCCCCGAGGGGACAGGGCGGCAATCAGCCCCAGCATTTT. Protein sequence: CASSPRGQGGNQPQHF. Supplemented by reference TRBV18 and TRBJ1-5, the full variable domain reads NAGVMQNPRHLVRRRGQEARLRCSPMKGHSHVYWYRQLPEEGLKFMVYLQKENIIDESGMPKERFSAEFPKEGPSILRIQQVVRGDSAAYFCASSPRGQGGNQPQHFGDGTRLSIL.

The chain joins TRBV6-5 to TRBJ1-2, with 8 nucleotides matching TRBD1. This CDR3 has 15 residues. Trimming removed 4 bases from V and 2 bases from J; junction bases left unmatched: 6. Germline loops: CDR1 MNHEY, CDR2 SVGAGI. The CDR3 loop is CASSSGQAQNYGYTF. DNA of the CDR3: TGTGCCAGCAGTTCGGGACAGGCCCAAAACTATGGCTACACCTTC.

This chain uses TRBV4-2 with TRBJ2-7; maybe TRBD2 (6 bases). Deletions cut 0 bases from V and 0 bases from J, with 15 bases between. The CDR3 consists of 17 residues. The V gene's germline CDR1 is LGHNA and CDR2 YNFKEQ. CDR3 loop: CASSQDTGRQFSYEQYF. Here the CDR3 DNA reads TGTGCCAGCAGCCAAGATACGGGGAGGCAGTTCTCCTACGAGCAGTACTTC.

V is TRBV27 and J is TRBJ2-2; the D gene is possibly TRBD2 (6 bases). CDR1 is MNHEY and CDR2 is SMNVEV in the germline V gene (reference sequence). V lost 5 bases, J lost 4 bases, and 11 bases lay in between. The CDR3 has 14 amino acids. Written as DNA, the CDR3 is TGTGCCAGCAGTCCACACGGGGGCACCGGGGAGCTGTTTTTT. This translates into CASSPHGGTGELFF.

This clone was seen more than once but under ten times. The rearrangement links TRBV11-1 to TRBJ2-7; 11 positions match TRBD1. CDR1 SGHAT and CDR2 FQDESV come from the germline V gene (reference sequence). V was pared by 4 bases and J by 4 bases, with 3 bases of the junction left unmatched. The CDR3 spans 14 residues. CDR3 nucleotides: TGTGCCAGCAGCTGGGACAGGGGGGCGTACGAGCAGTACTTC. It specifies CASSWDRGAYEQYF.

V is TRBV2 and J is TRBJ2-1; TRBD1 aligns across 8 bases. Germline V CDR1 and CDR2: SNHLY, FYNNEI. There are 15 residues in the CDR3. V dropped 4 bases and J dropped 8; count of bases not matched to a gene: 10. CDR3 sequence (DNA): TGTGCCAGCAGTGGGCCGGACAGGGTCCTCCATGAGCAGTTCTTC. It encodes CASSGPDRVLHEQFF.

This clone has only a few counts. The V call is TRBV25-1, the J call TRBJ2-1; D is perhaps TRBD2 (5 bases). V dropped 8 bases and J dropped 6 bases, with 20 bases sitting between them. Germline V gene lookup returns CDR1 MGHDK and CDR2 SYGVNS. The CDR3 consists of 15 residues. The CDR3 nucleotides are TGTGCCAGCTGTAAAAGTGGAGGAATGTTCAATGAGCAGTTCTTC. Its protein is CASCKSGGMFNEQFF.

This rearrangement joins TRBV28 to TRBJ1-4; 7 bases match TRBD1. The CDR3 runs to 16 residues. V gave up 4 bases and J gave up 3 bases; unmatched junction bases: 8. CDR1 and CDR2 (germline): MDHEN, SYDVKM. CDR3 sequence (DNA): TGTGCCAGCAGTTCCTCTACAGGGGATCCTAATGAAAAACTGTTTTTT. It is translated as CASSSSTGDPNEKLFF.

The chain joins TRBV28 to TRBJ1-5; 9 nucleotides match TRBD1. The CDR3 has 12 amino acids. The V segment lost 1 base and the J segment 13 bases; nucleotides outside the gene matches: 2. Germline V lookup: CDR1 MDHEN, CDR2 SYDVKM. The CDR3 reads CASSLSDRGQHF. In DNA, the CDR3 is TGTGCCAGCAGTTTATCGGACAGGGGACAGCATTTT.

The rearrangement joins TRBV28 to TRBJ2-5, with 7 positions matching TRBD2. This CDR3 contains 13 residues. CDR1 MDHEN and CDR2 SYDVKM come from the germline V gene. The V gene end was trimmed by 9 bases and the J gene end by 5 bases; junction bases not matched to a gene: 9. The CDR3: CASLGDYLETQYF. In nucleotides, the CDR3 is TGTGCCAGTCTCGGGGACTACCTTGAGACCCAGTACTTC.

The rearrangement joins TRBV9 to TRBJ1-1; 12 positions agree with TRBD1. Unmatched junction bases numbered 5, after V lost 4 bases and J lost 4 bases. CDR1 and CDR2 (germline): SGDLS, YYNGEE. The CDR3 contains 15 residues. CDR3 sequence reads: CASSQGQGASTEAFF. The CDR3 DNA follows: TGTGCCAGCAGCCAGGGACAGGGGGCGAGCACTGAAGCTTTCTTT.

This sequence joins TRBV19 and TRBJ2-2; 10 bases are shared with TRBD2. CDR1 is LNHDA and CDR2 is SQIVND in the germline V gene (reference sequence). Trimming removed 4 bases from V and 3 bases from J; junction bases left unmatched: 11. This CDR3 contains 18 residues. The CDR3 spells CASSKLAGTSDYTGELFF. The CDR3 DNA follows: TGTGCCAGTAGTAAGTTAGCAGGGACTAGCGATTACACCGGGGAGCTGTTTTTT.

The chain employs TRBV19 and TRBJ2-1; 10 bases are shared with TRBD2. This CDR3 is 15 amino acids long. Trimming at V came to 7 bases and at J to 8 bases, leaving 11 bases not matched to a gene. CDR1 and CDR2 from the germline V gene are LNHDA and SQIVND (reference sequence). The CDR3 sequence is CASKSRGSGRDEQFF. The CDR3 region has the DNA TGTGCCAGTAAAAGCAGGGGCAGCGGGAGGGATGAGCAGTTCTTC.

This rearrangement joins TRBV11-2 to TRBJ1-2, with D unclear. This CDR3 contains 15 residues. Germline V gives CDR1 SGHAT, CDR2 FQNNGV. Between the trimmed V and J ends, which lost 1 base and 8 bases, there was a span of 17 bases. CDR3 DNA: TGTGCCAGCAGCTTAGGTTCAGCCCGGCTCGGGGGCTACACCTTC. Encoded protein: CASSLGSARLGGYTF.

The chain employs TRBV18 and TRBJ2-5; 7 bases match TRBD1. CDR3 length: 15 amino acids. With V trimmed by 6 bases and J by 1 base, 8 bases remained unmatched. Looked up from germline, CDR1 is KGHSH and CDR2 is LQKENI. Here the CDR3 DNA reads TGTGCCAGCTCGACCCCCAGGGACAGCCAAGAGACCCAGTACTTC. This codes for CASSTPRDSQETQYF.